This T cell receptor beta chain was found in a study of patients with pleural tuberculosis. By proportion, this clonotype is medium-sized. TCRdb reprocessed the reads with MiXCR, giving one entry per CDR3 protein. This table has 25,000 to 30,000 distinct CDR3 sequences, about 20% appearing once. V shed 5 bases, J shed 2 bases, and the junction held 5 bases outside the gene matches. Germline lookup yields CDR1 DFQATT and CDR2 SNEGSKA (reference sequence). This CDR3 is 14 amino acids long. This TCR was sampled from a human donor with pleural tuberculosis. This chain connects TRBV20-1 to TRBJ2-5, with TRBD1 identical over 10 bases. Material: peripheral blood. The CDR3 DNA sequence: TGCAGTGCTCGGGGACAGGGGCTTCAAGAGACCCAGTACTTC. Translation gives CSARGQGLQETQYF.